The 14 T cell receptor beta chains reported below all come from one sample, sequenced in a study of beta chain features in type 1 diabetes. Expressed TCRB transcripts were sequenced after all isolated RNA was converted to cDNA. The protocol was immunoSEQ multiplex PCR, while the TCRdb copy is restricted to in-frame clones and leaves out a portion. The sample lists 120,000 or so clones, about 18% occurring once. Broader study findings: Moderate yet significant TCRB CDR3 shortening was seen in Type 1 diabetes patients in all four CD4+ subsets.

The antigens of these receptors remain unknown. Specimen: central memory CD4+ T cells from blood. All receptors derive from a man aged 18 to 29 with type 1 diabetes.

This clone was counted only a few times. The chain carries TRBV5-1 and TRBJ1-2, with 7 bases identical to TRBD1. Germline CDR1 SGHRS, CDR2 YFSETQ. The CDR3 contains 13 residues. The V gene end was trimmed by 2 bases and the J gene end by 6 bases; junction bases not matched to a gene: 4. CDR3 amino acids: CASSLEQGNGYTF. For the CDR3, the DNA is TGCGCCAGCAGCTTAGAACAGGGGAATGGCTACACCTTC.

The chain is built from TRBV4-1 and TRBJ2-5, with D perhaps TRBD2 (6 bases). Trimming pared 4 bases from V and 5 bases from J, leaving 14 bases between. The CDR3 spans 14 residues. Germline V gene data show CDR1 as MGHRA and CDR2 as YSYEKL. DNA for the CDR3: TGCGCCAGCAGCCCTCTTGCAGGGAGGGAGACCCAGTACTTC. Encoded protein: CASSPLAGRETQYF.

This clone was observed a few times. The chain is built from TRBV7-6 and TRBJ2-1; tentatively, D is TRBD2 (7 bases). V was shortened by 0 bases and J by 9 bases, with 12 bases between the two germline ends. The germline CDR1 and CDR2 sequences are SGHVS and FNYEAQ. The CDR3 spans 14 residues. CDR3 sequence (DNA): TGTGCCAGCAGCTTAGCGGGGGGGCCCGTTGAGCAGTTCTTC. This translates into CASSLAGGPVEQFF.

This chain uses TRBV7-2 with TRBJ2-7; D is uncertain. The CDR3 contains 14 residues. V lost 3 bases and J lost 0, with 9 bases in between. The germline V gene encodes CDR1 SGHTA and CDR2 FQGNSA. CDR3 bases: TGTGCCAGCAGCTTGTTCTCAAGCTCCTACGAGCAGTACTTC. Its translation is CASSLFSSSYEQYF.

This clone came up many times. The genes are TRBV5-6 and TRBJ1-5; D not resolved. CDR3 size: 14 residues. CDR1 and CDR2 from the germline V gene are SGHDT and YYEEEE. Trimming left V 5 bases short and J 2 bases short, with 11 bases between. CDR3 protein: CASSGMWGNQPQHF. CDR3 nucleotide sequence: TGTGCCAGCAGTGGGATGTGGGGCAATCAGCCCCAGCATTTT. Complete variable domain (other parts from reference TRBV5-6 and TRBJ1-5): DAGVTQSPTHLIKTRGQQVTLRCSPKSGHDTVSWYQQALGQGPQFIFQYYEEEERQRGNFPDRFSGHQFPNYSSELNVNALLLGDSALYLCASSGMWGNQPQHFGDGTRLSIL.

The CDR3 spells CASSLEGQGAEQYF. The DNA for the CDR3 is TGCGCCAGCAGCTTGGAGGGACAGGGTGCCGAGCAGTACTTC. The chain combines TRBV5-1 with TRBJ2-7; 9 bases agree with TRBD1. V lost 0 bases and J lost 6; bases outside the gene matches: 4. The length of the CDR3 is 14 residues. CDR1 and CDR2 (germline): SGHRS, YFSETQ. The whole variable domain, filled in from reference TRBV5-1 and TRBJ2-7, reads KAGVTQTPRYLIKTRGQQVTLSCSPISGHRSVSWYQQTPGQGLQFLFEYFSETQRNKGNFPGRFSGRQFSNSRSEMNVSTLELGDSALYLCASSLEGQGAEQYFGPGTRLTVT.

CDR3 bases: TGTGCCAGCAGCTCCTTACGGGGGGCGGGCGAGCAGTACTTC. This encodes CASSSLRGAGEQYF. V is TRBV7-2 and J is TRBJ2-7; weak D call: TRBD2 (7 bases). V lost 4 bases, J lost 6 bases, and 16 bases lay in between. From germline, CDR1 is SGHTA and CDR2 FQGNSA. The CDR3 has 14 residues.

This clone was found a few times. The chain combines TRBV6-5 with TRBJ1-1; maybe TRBD1 (6 bases). This CDR3 spans 14 amino acids. Deletions cut 4 bases from V and 5 bases from J, with 14 bases between. Germline V CDR1 and CDR2: MNHEY, SVGAGI. DNA of the CDR3: TGTGCCAGCAGTTCGCCGGGGGCGGATACTGAAGCTTTCTTT. This encodes CASSSPGADTEAFF.

This clone was picked up many times. The chain recombines TRBV6-1 with TRBJ1-5; possible D gene TRBD1, 6 bases. This CDR3 is built from 15 residues. Per the germline V gene, CDR1 is MNHNS and CDR2 is SASEGT. Trimming left V 8 bases short and J 6 bases short, with 20 bases between. The CDR3 loop reads CASEGGSAGSQPQHF. The CDR3 bases are TGTGCCAGCGAGGGGGGGAGCGCAGGTAGTCAGCCCCAGCATTTT.

About this clone: A far larger clone is one base from this, pointing to a likely read error. The chain couples TRBV5-1 to TRBJ2-5; D could derive from TRBD1 or TRBD2 (6 bases each). Trimming took off 0 bases at V and 5 bases at J, with 14 bases between the two ends. From germline, CDR1 is SGHRS and CDR2 YFSETQ. CDR3 length equals 15 residues. The CDR3 protein is CASSLEGGESETQYF. In DNA form, the CDR3 reads TGCGCCAGCAGCTTGGAGGGGGGAGAGAGTGAGACCCAGTACTTC.

The CDR3 nucleotides are TGTGCCAGCAGCAAGACCAGGGTGCCTGGAAACACCATATATTTT. Its translation: CASSKTRVPGNTIYF. The rearrangement links TRBV21-1 to TRBJ1-3; the DNA was not used to check the table's D call, TRBD1. TRBV21-1 is recorded as a pseudogene. This CDR3 is 15 amino acids long.

The V and J genes are TRBV4-3 and TRBJ2-5; 7 bases match TRBD2. After removal of 2 bases from V and 2 bases from J, the junction contained 8 bases not matched to a gene. Germline V gene data show CDR1 as LGHNA and CDR2 as YSLEER. The CDR3 is made up of 16 amino acids. The CDR3 loop is CASSQTGTTEQETQYF. CDR3 in DNA: TGCGCCAGCAGCCAAACCGGGACTACCGAACAAGAGACCCAGTACTTC.

A few counts support this clone. The genes are TRBV5-4 and TRBJ2-2; D remains ambiguous. Trimming pared 3 bases from V and 3 bases from J, leaving 6 bases between. This CDR3 region has 13 residues. The V gene's germline CDR1 is SGHNT and CDR2 YYREEE (reference sequence). CDR3 loop: CASSSEYTGELFF. The CDR3 DNA follows: TGTGCCAGCAGCTCGGAATACACCGGGGAGCTGTTTTTT.

The chain uses TRBV9 and TRBJ2-1, with D maybe TRBD2 (5 bases). The length of the CDR3 is 16 residues. V dropped 0 bases and J dropped 3 bases, with 13 bases sitting between them. Germline V gene data show CDR1 as SGDLS and CDR2 as YYNGEE. This chain's CDR3 is CASSVDSGRVYNEQFF. DNA of the CDR3: TGTGCCAGCAGCGTAGATTCTGGGAGAGTCTACAATGAGCAGTTCTTC.